Given below is one T cell receptor (beta chain) in context. The missing conserved phenylalanine or tryptophan at the end of this CDR3 makes a read error likely. The data derive from a study of CD8+CD57+ T cells in acquired aplastic anemia. TCR beta VDJ combinations and CDR3 sequences were profiled from genomic DNA. TCRdb redid the calling of the reads with MiXCR, one entry per CDR3 protein. In the table there are some 140,000 distinct CDR3 sequences, over 50% of which are singletons. The V end lost 4 bases, the J end lost 2 bases, and 14 bases lay between the germline ends. The CDR3 contains 14 residues. In germline, CDR1 is SQVTM, CDR2 ANQGSEA. An expansion of CD8+CD57+ cells by flow cytometry had been shown in patients chosen for sequencing. At blood sampling, none of the patients had yet received therapy.

The clonotype was recovered from a human donor with aplastic anemia. The V call is TRBV29-1, the J call TRBJ1-1, with D maybe TRBD1 (6 bases). The sequenced sample was sorted CD4+, CD8+, or CD8+CD57+ T cells (not recorded which) from PBMCs. This CDR3 is CSVAPIGTNTEAFS. CDR3 coding DNA: TGCAGCGTTGCCCCGATAGGGACAAACACTGAAGCTTTCTCT.